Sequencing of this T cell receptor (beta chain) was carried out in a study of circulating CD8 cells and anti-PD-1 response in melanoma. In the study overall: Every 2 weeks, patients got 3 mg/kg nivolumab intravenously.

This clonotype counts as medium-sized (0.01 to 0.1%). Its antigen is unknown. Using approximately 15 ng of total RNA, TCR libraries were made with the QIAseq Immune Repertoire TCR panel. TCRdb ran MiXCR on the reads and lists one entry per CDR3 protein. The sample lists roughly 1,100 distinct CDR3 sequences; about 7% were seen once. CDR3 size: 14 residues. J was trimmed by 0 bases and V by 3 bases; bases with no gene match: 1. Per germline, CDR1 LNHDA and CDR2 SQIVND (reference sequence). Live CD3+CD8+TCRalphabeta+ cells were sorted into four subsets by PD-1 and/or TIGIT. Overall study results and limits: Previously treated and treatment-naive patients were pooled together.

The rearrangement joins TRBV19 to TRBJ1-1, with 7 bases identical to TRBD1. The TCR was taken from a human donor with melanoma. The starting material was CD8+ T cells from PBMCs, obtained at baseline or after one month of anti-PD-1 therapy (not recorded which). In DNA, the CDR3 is TGTGCCAGTAGTATGACAGGGATGAACACTGAAGCTTTCTTT. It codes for CASSMTGMNTEAFF.